Sequencing of this TCR beta chain was carried out in a study of blood T cell repertoires in COVID-19. The repertoire was sequenced with immunoSEQ multiplex PCR; TCRdb's copy has only in-frame clones and lacks some. The repertoire includes about 87,000 clones, roughly 86% of them detected once, and 5.1% sits in the top ten. In germline, CDR1 is SGHVS, CDR2 FQNEAQ. The V end was cut by 3 bases, the J end by 0 bases, with 17 bases between. The CDR3 runs to 18 residues. The source is a man in his forties with acute or convalescent COVID-19. This sequence joins TRBV7-8 and TRBJ1-4; D might be TRBD1 (6 bases). Sequencing was performed on peripheral blood. DNA for the CDR3: TGTGCCAGCAGCTTCGGTATCGACAGGTCGGCAACTAATGAAAAACTGTTTTTT. Its translation is CASSFGIDRSATNEKLFF.